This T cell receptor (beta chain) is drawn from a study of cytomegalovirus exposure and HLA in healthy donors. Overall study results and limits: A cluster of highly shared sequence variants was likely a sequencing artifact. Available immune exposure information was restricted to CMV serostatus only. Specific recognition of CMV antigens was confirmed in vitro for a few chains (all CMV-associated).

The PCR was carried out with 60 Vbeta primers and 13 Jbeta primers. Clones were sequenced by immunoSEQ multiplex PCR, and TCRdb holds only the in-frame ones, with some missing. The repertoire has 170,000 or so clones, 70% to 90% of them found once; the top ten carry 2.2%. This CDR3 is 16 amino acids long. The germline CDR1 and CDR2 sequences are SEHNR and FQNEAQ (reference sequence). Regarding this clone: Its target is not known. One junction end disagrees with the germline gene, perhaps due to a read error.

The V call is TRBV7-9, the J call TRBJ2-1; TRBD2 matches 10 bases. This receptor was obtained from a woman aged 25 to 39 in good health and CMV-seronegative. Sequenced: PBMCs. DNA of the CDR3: TGTTCCAGCAGCTTAGTTTGGAGCGGGGGGGCTGATGAGCAGTTCTTC. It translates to CSSSLVWSGGADEQFF.